This T cell receptor (beta chain) was recovered during a study of immune evolution from preneoplasia to lung adenocarcinoma. Per germline, CDR1 MDHEN and CDR2 SYDVKM. V was trimmed by 6 bases and J by 7 bases, leaving 25 bases between them. CDR3 size: 17 residues. Generated by immunoSEQ multiplex PCR, the TCRdb table keeps only in-frame clones and is missing some. The table has about 41,000 clones, 70% to 85% seen once. In its sample, this clone was seen once. Patients had resection in Japan or China between the mid-2010s and the late 2010s. Sequencing input: FFPE invasive lung adenocarcinoma tissue. J is TRBJ2-1 and V is TRBV28; perhaps D is TRBD1 or TRBD2 (7 bases each). The clonotype was recovered from a person between 55 and 69 years old with lung adenocarcinoma. The CDR3 here is CASRGSKAGQRENEQFF. CDR3 nucleotide sequence: TGTGCCAGCAGAGGCAGTAAAGCGGGACAGAGGGAGAATGAGCAGTTCTTC.